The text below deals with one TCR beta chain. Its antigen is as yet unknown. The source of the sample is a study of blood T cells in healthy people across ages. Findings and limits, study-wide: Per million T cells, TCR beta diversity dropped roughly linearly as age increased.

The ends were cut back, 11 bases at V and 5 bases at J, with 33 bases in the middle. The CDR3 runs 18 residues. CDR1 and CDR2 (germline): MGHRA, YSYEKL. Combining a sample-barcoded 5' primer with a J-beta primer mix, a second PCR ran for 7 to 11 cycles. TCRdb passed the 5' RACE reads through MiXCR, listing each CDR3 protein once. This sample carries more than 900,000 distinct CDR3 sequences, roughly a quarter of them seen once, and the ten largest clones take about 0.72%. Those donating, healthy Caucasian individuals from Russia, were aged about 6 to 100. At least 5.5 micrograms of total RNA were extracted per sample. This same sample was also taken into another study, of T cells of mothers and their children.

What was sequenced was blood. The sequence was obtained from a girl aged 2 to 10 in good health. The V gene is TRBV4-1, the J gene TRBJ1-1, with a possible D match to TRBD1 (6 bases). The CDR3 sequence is CAGTTISPGALGRTEAFF. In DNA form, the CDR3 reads TGCGCCGGCACCACAATTTCTCCGGGGGCGCTGGGGAGGACTGAAGCTTTCTTT.